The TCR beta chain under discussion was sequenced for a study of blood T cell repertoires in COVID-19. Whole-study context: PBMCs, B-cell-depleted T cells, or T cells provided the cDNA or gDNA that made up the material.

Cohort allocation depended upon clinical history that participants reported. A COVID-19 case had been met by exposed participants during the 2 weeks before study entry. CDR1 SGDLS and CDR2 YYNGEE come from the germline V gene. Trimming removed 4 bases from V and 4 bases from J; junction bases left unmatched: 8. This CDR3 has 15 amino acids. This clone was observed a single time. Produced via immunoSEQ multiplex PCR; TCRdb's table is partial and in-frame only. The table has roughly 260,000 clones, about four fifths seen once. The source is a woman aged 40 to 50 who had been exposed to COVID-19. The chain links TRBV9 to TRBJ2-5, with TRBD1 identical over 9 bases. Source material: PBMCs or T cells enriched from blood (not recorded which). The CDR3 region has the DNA TGTGCCAGCAGCAGTCCGACAGGGGGGTCAGAGACCCAGTACTTC. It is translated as CASSSPTGGSETQYF.